The 29 T cell receptor beta chains given below trace back to one sample, sequenced in a study of T cell responses to AZD1222 COVID-19 vaccine. The assay was immunoSEQ multiplex PCR, and TCRdb's table has in-frame clones only and misses some. Of some 120,000 clones in the sample, roughly 82% were seen once. The sample here was peripheral blood, taken 28 days after the second AZD1222 dose. The source of these receptors is an adult who received the AZD1222 COVID-19 vaccine.

The V gene is TRBV5-4, the J gene TRBJ2-5; D remains unclear. Trimming stripped 1 base from V and 7 bases from J, with 14 bases between. Germline V gives CDR1 SGHNT, CDR2 YYREEE (reference sequence). There are 14 residues in the CDR3. CDR3 nucleotide sequence: TGTGCCAGCAGCTTGATGGGCGTCATGGGGACCCAGTACTTC. Translated, it gives CASSLMGVMGTQYF.

This CDR3 is CASSEGGHRGNTGANVLTF. CDR3 sequence (DNA): TGCGCCAGCTCAGAAGGCGGCCACAGGGGAAACACTGGGGCCAACGTCCTGACTTTC. The chain links TRBV5-1 to TRBJ2-6; 7 positions agree with TRBD1. V shed 7 bases, J shed 2 bases, and the junction held 18 bases outside the gene matches. The V gene's germline CDR1 is SGHRS and CDR2 YFSETQ. This CDR3 region has 19 residues. The full variable domain, completed using reference TRBV5-1 and TRBJ2-6, is KAGVTQTPRYLIKTRGQQVTLSCSPISGHRSVSWYQQTPGQGLQFLFEYFSETQRNKGNFPGRFSGRQFSNSRSEMNVSTLELGDSALYLCASSEGGHRGNTGANVLTFGAGSRLTVL.

The V and J genes are TRBV11-2 and TRBJ1-6; D unclear. Per the germline V gene, CDR1 is SGHAT and CDR2 is FQNNGV. The V end lost 1 base, the J end lost 14 bases, and 9 bases lay between the germline ends. This CDR3 comprises 12 residues. The CDR3 protein is CASSLGLETLHF. The CDR3 DNA reads TGTGCCAGCAGCTTAGGGTTGGAAACCCTCCACTTT.

V gene TRBV5-8 combines with J gene TRBJ2-7; tentatively, D is TRBD1 (5 bases). The V end was cut by 2 bases, the J end by 2 bases, with 14 bases between. The germline CDR1 and CDR2 sequences are SGHTS and YDEGEE. The CDR3 length is 15 residues. In DNA form, the CDR3 reads TGTGCCAGCAGCTTTCCGAACAGGCCCACCTACGAGCAGTACTTC. Amino acids: CASSFPNRPTYEQYF.

The V gene is TRBV6-5, the J gene TRBJ1-1; the D gene is possibly TRBD1 (6 bases). Germline assignment: CDR1 MNHEY and CDR2 SVGAGI. This CDR3 is built from 15 residues. V was pared by 0 bases and J by 1 base, with 9 bases between. The CDR3 DNA is TGTGCCAGCAGTTACTCGAGGGGACAGAACACTGAAGCTTTCTTT. It translates to CASSYSRGQNTEAFF.

The chain combines TRBV24-1 with TRBJ2-3, with 16 bases identical to TRBD2. The CDR3 is 17 amino acids. In germline, CDR1 is KGHDR, CDR2 SFDVKD. Losses at the gene ends were 4 bases for V and 5 bases for J; bases not matched to a gene: 5. In DNA, the CDR3 is TGTGCCACCAGTGAGGGACTAGCGGGGGGGCGTGGAGATACGCAGTATTTT. Amino acids: CATSEGLAGGRGDTQYF.

The V gene is TRBV7-2, the J gene TRBJ2-1, with TRBD1 as a possible D gene (6 bases). V was clipped by 5 bases and J by 5 bases, with 16 bases between them. CDR3 length: 15 amino acids. From germline, CDR1 is SGHTA and CDR2 FQGNSA. This CDR3 reads CASSPQGPAHNEQFF. The CDR3 DNA reads TGTGCCAGCAGCCCACAGGGTCCGGCCCACAATGAGCAGTTCTTC.

This chain uses TRBV9 with TRBJ2-5; D perhaps matches TRBD1 (7 bases). The germline gives CDR1 SGDLS, CDR2 YYNGEE. The CDR3 is 16 residues long. V was clipped by 0 bases and J by 0 bases, with 12 bases between them. The CDR3 sequence: CASSVGAGGYQETQYF. CDR3 nucleotides: TGTGCCAGCAGCGTAGGGGCAGGGGGGTACCAAGAGACCCAGTACTTC.

The rearrangement uses TRBV27 and TRBJ2-1, with TRBD1 matching 9 bases. Trimming took 7 bases from V and 9 from J; bases not matched to a gene: 7. In germline, CDR1 is MNHEY, CDR2 SMNVEV (reference sequence). This CDR3 comprises 13 residues. The CDR3 region is CASNPGQGSEQFF. The CDR3 DNA reads TGTGCCAGCAATCCGGGACAGGGCAGTGAGCAGTTCTTC.

The V and J genes are TRBV7-2 and TRBJ2-3; D unresolved. The CDR3 contains 13 residues. CDR1 SGHTA and CDR2 FQGNSA come from the germline V gene. Trimming took off 3 bases at V and 4 bases at J, with 8 bases between the two ends. CDR3 protein: CASSLTYADTQYF. DNA for the CDR3: TGTGCCAGCAGCTTGACATACGCAGATACGCAGTATTTT.

The J gene is TRBJ2-5, the V gene TRBV7-6; TRBD1 aligns across 7 bases. Trimming took 1 base from V and 5 from J; bases not matched to a gene: 1. The germline gives CDR1 SGHVS, CDR2 FNYEAQ. This CDR3 region has 13 residues. The CDR3 sequence is CASSLGQGETQYF. In nucleotides, the CDR3 is TGTGCCAGCAGCTTAGGACAGGGCGAGACCCAGTACTTC. The full variable domain, its missing parts supplied by reference TRBV7-6 and TRBJ2-5, is GAGVSQSPRYKVTKRGQDVALRCDPISGHVSLYWYRQALGQGPEFLTYFNYEAQQDKSGLPNDRFSAERPEGSISTLTIQRTEQRDSAMYRCASSLGQGETQYFGPGTRLLVL.

This clone was counted a single time. The chain employs TRBV19 and TRBJ1-1, with TRBD1 as a possible D gene (6 bases). CDR1 and CDR2 (germline): LNHDA, SQIVND (reference sequence). CDR3 length equals 15 residues. Trimming cost V 5 bases and J 10 bases, with 23 bases left between them. The CDR3 DNA sequence: TGTGCCAGTAGTGCCGCTTCCGGGACATTTCATTCAGCTTTCTTT. As protein: CASSAASGTFHSAFF.

The J gene is TRBJ2-7, the V gene TRBV18; D gene ambiguous. V was shortened by 1 base and J by 2 bases, with 9 bases between the two germline ends. Germline V gene data show CDR1 as KGHSH and CDR2 as LQKENI. This CDR3 contains 14 residues. The CDR3 sequence is CASSPQGGTYEQYF. In nucleotides, the CDR3 is TGTGCCAGCTCACCACAGGGTGGGACCTACGAGCAGTACTTC.

The chain couples TRBV4-2 to TRBJ2-1; D is uncertain. The V end was cut by 0 bases, the J end by 3 bases, with 9 bases between. Germline V gene lookup returns CDR1 LGHNA and CDR2 YNFKEQ. The CDR3 is 15 amino acids. The chain's CDR3 is CASSQDLGSYNEQFF. CDR3 nucleotide sequence: TGTGCCAGCAGCCAAGATTTGGGCAGCTACAATGAGCAGTTCTTC.

V is TRBV7-9 and J is TRBJ1-1; tentative D call: TRBD1 (5 bases). Germline V CDR1 and CDR2: SEHNR, FQNEAQ (reference sequence). This CDR3 is built from 14 residues. V lost 8 bases to trimming and J lost 0 bases, with 13 bases between them. The CDR3 bases are TGTGCCAGCGATCAGGGCGGGATGAACACTGAAGCTTTCTTT. Translation: CASDQGGMNTEAFF.

This chain's CDR3 is CASTLAGGETGELFF. DNA of the CDR3: TGCGCCAGCACCTTAGCGGGGGGTGAAACCGGGGAGCTGTTTTTT. The chain couples TRBV5-1 to TRBJ2-2, with 10 bases aligning to TRBD2. The trim removed 6 bases at V and 5 bases at J, leaving 7 bases unmatched. Germline assignment: CDR1 SGHRS and CDR2 YFSETQ. The CDR3 spans 15 residues.

The chain has TRBV12-3 or TRBV12-4 and TRBJ2-1; D remains unclear. V lost 7 bases to trimming and J lost 5 bases, with 9 bases between them. This CDR3 has 12 amino acids. CDR3 in DNA: TGTGCCAGCACGGGCGTCCACAATGAGCAGTTCTTC. Protein sequence: CASTGVHNEQFF.

The table lists this clone with a count of one. The gene calls are TRBV7-2 and TRBJ2-5; the match to TRBD2 covers 7 bases. This CDR3 region has 15 residues. Germline CDR1 is SGHTA and CDR2 is FQGNSA. V lost 5 bases, J lost 1 base, and 7 bases stayed unmatched. In nucleotides, the CDR3 is TGTGCCAGCAGCCCCCGGTGGGGGGGCCAAGAGACCCAGTACTTC. Its translation is CASSPRWGGQETQYF.

This chain joins TRBV2 and TRBJ1-4; 10 bases map to TRBD1. V trimming: 1 base; J trimming: 7 bases; junction bases outside the gene matches: 6. Per the germline V gene, CDR1 is SNHLY and CDR2 is FYNNEI. The CDR3 covers 16 residues. CDR3 nucleotides: TGTGCCAGCAGTGAAGGGGGACAGGGGTGGGCTGAAAAACTGTTTTTT. Its protein product is CASSEGGQGWAEKLFF.

The rearrangement joins TRBV5-1 to TRBJ2-7; D call uncertain. The germline V gene has CDR1 SGHRS and CDR2 YFSETQ. There are 11 residues in the CDR3. Between the trimmed V and J ends, which lost 0 bases and 5 bases, there was a span of 3 bases. The CDR3 reads CASSLGHEQYF. The CDR3 nucleotides are TGCGCCAGCAGCTTGGGGCACGAGCAGTACTTC.

This chain connects TRBV7-2 to TRBJ1-1, with D uncertain. Trimming took 1 base from V and 7 from J, leaving 10 bases between them. This CDR3 has 13 residues. Germline V gene lookup returns CDR1 SGHTA and CDR2 FQGNSA. The CDR3 region is CASSLVVRVEAFF. In DNA, the CDR3 is TGTGCCAGCAGCTTAGTCGTGAGGGTTGAAGCTTTCTTT.

The chain joins TRBV19 to TRBJ1-5; 9 bases are shared with TRBD1. The V segment lost 6 bases and the J segment 2 bases; nucleotides outside the gene matches: 8. The CDR3 has 16 amino acids. Germline values: CDR1 LNHDA, CDR2 SQIVND (reference sequence). CDR3 sequence: CASSPTRDRGNQPQHF. CDR3 coding DNA: TGTGCCAGTAGCCCAACTAGGGACAGGGGCAATCAGCCCCAGCATTTT.

This rearrangement joins TRBV28 to TRBJ1-1, with 7 bases matching TRBD1. V shed 6 bases, J shed 6 bases, and the junction held 19 bases outside the gene matches. The V gene's germline CDR1 is MDHEN and CDR2 SYDVKM. This CDR3 is built from 17 residues. CDR3 region: CASSRPQGGQISAEAFF. The DNA of the CDR3 is TGTGCCAGCAGCCGACCTCAGGGGGGACAGATCTCGGCTGAAGCTTTCTTT.

J is TRBJ1-5 and V is TRBV28, with 7 bases matching TRBD1. The J segment lost 6 bases and the V segment lost 8 bases, leaving 13 bases of the junction unmatched. Germline CDR1 reads MDHEN; CDR2 reads SYDVKM. The CDR3 length is 15 residues. CDR3 nucleotides: TGTGCCAGCGAAGAAGGGGGCGGTTCCACTCAGCCCCAGCATTTT. It translates to CASEEGGGSTQPQHF.

This clone was counted between two and nine times. The V and J genes are TRBV19 and TRBJ2-7; 8 nucleotides match TRBD1. Germline V gene sequence: CDR1 LNHDA, CDR2 SQIVND (reference sequence). This CDR3 is built from 15 residues. V shed 2 bases and J 3 bases; nucleotides not matched to a gene: 6. CDR3 sequence (DNA): TGTGCCAGTAGTATACTGGGGACAGGCAACTACGAGCAGTACTTC. Its translation is CASSILGTGNYEQYF.

This chain joins TRBV6-5 and TRBJ2-3; TRBD1 might be the D (5 bases). The V end lost 11 bases, the J end lost 1 base, and 10 bases lay between the germline ends. From germline, CDR1 is MNHEY and CDR2 SVGAGI. The CDR3 is made up of 12 amino acids. CDR3 nucleotides: TGTGCCGTCACCAGGGGCACAGATACGCAGTATTTT. This gives the protein CAVTRGTDTQYF.

The chain is built from TRBV28 and TRBJ2-1; TRBD1 matches 7 bases. The CDR3 is 14 amino acids. Germline V lookup: CDR1 MDHEN, CDR2 SYDVKM. V shed 4 bases, J shed 1 base, and the junction held 1 base outside the gene matches. CDR3 protein: CASSYRGSYNEQFF. The CDR3 bases are TGTGCCAGCAGTTACAGGGGTTCCTACAATGAGCAGTTCTTC.

This clone was seen a handful of times. V and J are TRBV19 and TRBJ2-7; 9 positions match TRBD1. Trimming took 10 bases from V and 1 from J; bases not matched to a gene: 11. The CDR3 consists of 15 residues. The germline gives CDR1 LNHDA, CDR2 SQIVND (reference sequence). Written as DNA, the CDR3 is TGTGCCACGTCCCGGGACAGGGTAGGGTCCTACGAGCAGTACTTC. It specifies CATSRDRVGSYEQYF.

J is TRBJ1-3 and V is TRBV11-3, with 7 bases lining up with TRBD1. Germline CDR1 is SGHNT and CDR2 is YENEEA. CDR3 length: 15 residues. V dropped 6 bases and J dropped 2; count of bases not matched to a gene: 7. The CDR3 loop is CASSSGGPTGNTIYF. The CDR3 DNA sequence: TGTGCCAGCAGTTCAGGGGGGCCTACTGGAAACACCATATATTTT.